Listed here are 18 T cell receptor beta chains from one sample, sequenced in a study of spatial heterogeneity in lung cancer (dated by TCRdb to the late 2010s). The library was made by 5' RACE. The sequencer listed for this sample is NextSeq 500. TCRdb reran the public reads through fastp at Q25 and MiXCR, keeping productive beta chains. Each record represents a unique CDR3 protein, reported with the most common genes and DNA among its rows. The sample profile shows about 38,000 distinct CDR3 sequences; 7.5% of them were found once. The top ten constitute 28% of the sample. Read against the paper, the sample's time point label means: sample taken at primary tumor resection. TCR sequencing used whole RNA extracted from tumor and nontumor lung tissue, or from cryopreserved PBMC samples, without cell sorting. The sequenced sample was PBMCs, obtained at surgery. These TCRs come from a male donor with early-stage non-small cell lung cancer.

This clonotype came up many times. V usage is TRBV7-9 and J usage is TRBJ2-3; D gene unclear. The V and J ends lost 4 bases and 4 bases respectively, with 9 bases between them. The CDR3 totals 13 residues. CDR1 and CDR2 from the germline V gene are SEHNR and FQNEAQ (reference sequence). The CDR3 DNA is TGTGCCAGCAGCTGGGCCGACCCAGATACGCAGTATTTT. Its protein is CASSWADPDTQYF.

In its sample, this clonotype is medium-sized. The V call is TRBV5-5, the J call TRBJ2-5; 8 nucleotides line up with TRBD1. The CDR3 extends over 16 amino acids. V dropped 4 bases and J dropped 5; count of bases not matched to a gene: 13. Germline loops: CDR1 SGHKS, CDR2 YYEKEE (reference sequence). The CDR3 here is CASSQDRVRTVETQYF. The CDR3 nucleotides read TGTGCCAGCAGCCAGGACAGGGTGAGGACAGTTGAGACCCAGTACTTC.

The gene calls are TRBV9 and TRBJ2-1, with a tentative D call TRBD1 (6 bases). Germline lookup yields CDR1 SGDLS and CDR2 YYNGEE. V lost 4 bases and J lost 4, with 15 bases in between. The CDR3 length is 15 residues. CDR3 coding DNA: TGTGCCAGCAGCTCGGGTTGGGGGACATACAATGAGCAGTTCTTC. Its translation is CASSSGWGTYNEQFF.

This clonotype was seen a few times. V usage is TRBV4-1 and J usage is TRBJ2-5; 9 positions agree with TRBD2. The V gene's germline CDR1 is MGHRA and CDR2 YSYEKL. Trimming took 0 bases from V and 9 from J; bases not matched to a gene: 14. The CDR3 totals 17 residues. The CDR3 DNA sequence: TGCGCCAGCAGCCAAGAGGGGACTAGCAACTCCGGACGGCCCCAGTACTTC. This translates into CASSQEGTSNSGRPQYF.

This clonotype showed up many times. The V and J genes are TRBV30 and TRBJ2-7; D is ambiguous. With 1 base removed from V and 1 base from J, the gap between germline ends came to 5 bases. This CDR3 comprises 12 residues. Germline assignment: CDR1 GTSNPN and CDR2 SVGIG (reference sequence). CDR3 in amino acids: CAWSAGSYEQYF. The DNA of the CDR3 is TGTGCCTGGAGTGCCGGGTCCTACGAGCAGTACTTC.

The chain has TRBV7-2 and TRBJ2-3; 9 bases are a match to TRBD2. The CDR3 is 17 residues long. Germline lookup yields CDR1 SGHTA and CDR2 FQGNSA. Trimming at V came to 2 bases and at J to 1 base, leaving 7 bases not matched to a gene. The CDR3 spells CASSLFAGGTGTDTQYF. CDR3 coding DNA: TGTGCCAGCAGCTTATTCGCGGGAGGGACGGGCACAGATACGCAGTATTTT.

This clonotype was recorded at least ten times. The V call is TRBV15, the J call TRBJ2-5, with 8 nucleotides matching TRBD2. V was pared by 4 bases and J by 0 bases, with 16 bases of the junction left unmatched. CDR1 is LNHNV, CDR2 YYDKDF, per germline (reference sequence). This CDR3 contains 19 residues. CDR3 amino acids: CATSTTQEETSGNQETQYF. The DNA for the CDR3 is TGTGCCACCAGCACCACCCAGGAGGAAACTAGCGGAAACCAAGAGACCCAGTACTTC.

This clonotype occurred many times. V gene TRBV7-8 combines with J gene TRBJ2-7; tentatively, D is TRBD1 (6 bases). Between the trimmed V and J ends, which lost 5 bases and 4 bases, there was a span of 12 bases. The CDR3 extends over 13 amino acids. In germline, CDR1 is SGHVS, CDR2 FQNEAQ. DNA for the CDR3: TGTGCCAGCAGCATTGGACAGACGTACGAGCAGTACGTC. Translated, it gives CASSIGQTYEQYV.

In DNA form, the CDR3 reads TGTGCCAGCAGCCAAATGAGGACAAGAGCATCCGAGCAGTACTTC. Residues: CASSQMRTRASEQYF. The chain has TRBV14 and TRBJ2-7; possible D gene TRBD1, 5 bases. CDR1 is SGHDN and CDR2 is FVKESK in the germline V gene. This CDR3 is 15 amino acids long. V lost 2 bases, J lost 6 bases, and 17 bases lay in between.

This clonotype was picked up many times. The chain recombines TRBV4-2 with TRBJ1-5; no clear D. Germline V gene sequence: CDR1 LGHNA, CDR2 YNFKEQ. V lost 1 base and J 2 bases, leaving 6 bases between the germline ends. The CDR3 totals 14 residues. This chain's CDR3 is CASSQVPGNQPQHF. The CDR3 coding sequence is TGTGCCAGCAGCCAAGTACCCGGCAATCAGCCCCAGCATTTT.

This chain uses TRBV6-1 with TRBJ1-1; unclear D gene. Trimming removed 2 bases at V and 6 bases at J, with 7 bases between. The CDR3 spans 12 residues. In germline, CDR1 is MNHNS, CDR2 SASEGT. Written as DNA, the CDR3 is TGTGCCAGCAGTGAACGGCCGTCTGAAGCTTTCTTT. Protein product: CASSERPSEAFF.

V usage is TRBV11-2 and J usage is TRBJ2-2; TRBD2 agrees at 9 bases. Germline V gene sequence: CDR1 SGHAT, CDR2 FQNNGV. This CDR3 has 17 residues. The J segment lost 6 bases and the V segment lost 5 bases, leaving 13 bases of the junction unmatched. This chain's CDR3 is CASSPAGSGGQAGELFF. CDR3 sequence (DNA): TGTGCCAGCAGCCCCGCAGGTAGCGGGGGCCAAGCCGGGGAGCTGTTTTTT. Full variable domain (remainder filled in from reference TRBV11-2 and TRBJ2-2): EAGVAQSPRYKIIEKRQSVAFWCNPISGHATLYWYQQILGQGPKLLIQFQNNGVVDDSQLPKDRFSAERLKGVDSTLKIQPAKLEDSAVYLCASSPAGSGGQAGELFFGEGSRLTVL.

This clonotype has a count of ten or more. The V gene is TRBV6-1, the J gene TRBJ1-5, with TRBD1 matching 8 bases. The CDR3 extends over 14 amino acids. Germline values: CDR1 MNHNS, CDR2 SASEGT. V lost 5 bases and J lost 7; bases outside the gene matches: 7. This CDR3 is CASSFLDREQPQHF. CDR3 bases: TGTGCCAGCAGTTTCCTGGACAGGGAGCAGCCCCAGCATTTT.

This clonotype appeared many times. This sequence joins TRBV7-2 and TRBJ2-2; perhaps TRBD2 as D (6 bases). The germline V gene encodes CDR1 SGHTA and CDR2 FQGNSA. The CDR3 covers 15 residues. The V gene lost 5 bases and the J gene lost 5 bases, with 15 bases spanning the gap. The CDR3 protein is CASSTEGHRTGELFF. The DNA of the CDR3 is TGTGCCAGCAGCACGGAGGGTCATAGGACCGGGGAGCTGTTTTTT.

This clonotype was observed a few times. The chain uses TRBV7-3 and TRBJ2-3; TRBD2 matches 11 bases. J gave up 0 bases and V 2 bases, and 13 bases lay outside the gene matches. Germline CDR1 is SGHTA and CDR2 is FQGTGA. This CDR3 has 20 residues. The CDR3 DNA sequence: TGTGCCAGCAGCTTATACGGAAATAGCGGGGGGGCTCGGAGCACAGATACGCAGTATTTT. Translating it yields CASSLYGNSGGARSTDTQYF.

This clonotype was picked up many times. V gene TRBV12-3 or TRBV12-4 combines with J gene TRBJ2-7; TRBD1 matches 10 bases. The CDR3 has 15 amino acids. Germline trimming cut 5 bases from V and 3 bases from J; bases unmatched to any gene: 7. The CDR3 sequence: CASSPVTGGGYEQYF. The CDR3 nucleotides are TGTGCCAGCAGTCCCGTGACAGGGGGCGGCTACGAGCAGTACTTC.

The sample holds many counts of this clonotype. The chain links TRBV11-2 to TRBJ1-4, with 7 bases that match TRBD1. The germline V gene encodes CDR1 SGHAT and CDR2 FQNNGV. This CDR3 comprises 14 residues. The V segment lost 5 bases and the J segment 8 bases; nucleotides outside the gene matches: 8. CDR3 sequence: CASSVDREEEKLFF. The CDR3 DNA is TGTGCCAGCAGCGTCGACAGGGAAGAGGAAAAACTGTTTTTT.

The table lists this clonotype with many counts. This rearrangement joins TRBV10-3 to TRBJ2-5, with TRBD1 matching over 9 bases. Trimming cost V 9 bases and J 1 base; bases outside gene matches: 3. This CDR3 is built from 13 residues. The germline V gene has CDR1 ENHRY and CDR2 SYGVKD. CDR3 region: CAMEDRGQETQYF. The CDR3 DNA reads TGTGCCATGGAGGACAGGGGCCAAGAGACCCAGTACTTC.